A single sample gave rise to the 30 T cell receptor beta chains below, sequenced in a study of early T cells in non-severe SARS-CoV-2 infection. TCRdb processed the 5' RACE reads anew with MiXCR; each CDR3 protein has one entry. The data contain around 19,000 distinct CDR3 sequences, about 4.4% of them singletons. The sample was whole blood. All receptors derive from an adult who was a healthcare worker with PCR-confirmed SARS-CoV-2 infection or an uninfected control (not recorded which).

This clonotype was seen a handful of times. The V call is TRBV6-5, the J call TRBJ1-2; 9 positions agree with TRBD1. The trim removed 7 bases at V and 8 bases at J, leaving 17 bases unmatched. In germline, CDR1 is MNHEY, CDR2 SVGAGI. CDR3 length equals 16 residues. This CDR3 is CASTREGGQGGGGYTF. CDR3 nucleotide sequence: TGTGCCAGCACTAGGGAGGGGGGACAGGGAGGAGGAGGCTACACCTTC.

The J gene is TRBJ1-3, the V gene TRBV7-2, with D uncertain. The CDR3 covers 13 residues. Trimming pared 8 bases from V and 1 base from J, leaving 9 bases between. CDR1 is SGHTA and CDR2 is FQGNSA in the germline V gene. For the CDR3, the DNA is TGTGCCAGCGGTATGGTGTCTGGAAACACCATATATTTT. It yields the protein CASGMVSGNTIYF.

This clonotype was recorded many times. The rearrangement links TRBV10-2 to TRBJ1-3, with TRBD1 identical over 8 bases. The CDR3 has 13 residues. Germline CDR1 and CDR2: WSHSY and SAAADI. Trimming removed 10 bases from V and 4 bases from J; junction bases left unmatched: 6. The CDR3 sequence: CATGTGGGNTIYF. CDR3 DNA sequence: TGCGCCACCGGAACAGGGGGAGGAAACACCATATATTTT.

This clonotype was counted at least ten times. J is TRBJ1-1 and V is TRBV5-1; TRBD1 is a possible D gene (5 bases). The CDR3 is 13 amino acids. V dropped 3 bases and J dropped 11 bases, with 17 bases sitting between them. CDR1 is SGHRS, CDR2 YFSETQ, per germline. In nucleotides, the CDR3 is TGCGCCAGCAGCTCCCTAGGGCAGGGAAGGGCTTTCTTT. Translated: CASSSLGQGRAFF.

This clonotype rates as medium-sized. This sequence joins TRBV5-1 and TRBJ1-2, with D hard to call. The V gene lost 0 bases and the J gene lost 4 bases, with 7 bases spanning the gap. The CDR3 spans 13 residues. Looked up from germline, CDR1 is SGHRS and CDR2 is YFSETQ. The CDR3 DNA reads TGCGCCAGCAGCTTGGAACAGTCCTATGGCTACACCTTC. Amino acids: CASSLEQSYGYTF.

This clonotype was found many times. The rearrangement links TRBV12-3 or TRBV12-4 to TRBJ2-5; D uncertain. The CDR3 covers 14 residues. Deletions cut 2 bases from V and 5 bases from J, with 12 bases between. This CDR3 reads CASSLSFNGETQYF. As DNA, the CDR3 is TGTGCCAGCAGTTTAAGCTTTAACGGGGAGACCCAGTACTTC.

V gene TRBV29-1 combines with J gene TRBJ1-2; TRBD1 might be the D (6 bases). Trimming stripped 6 bases from V and 3 bases from J, with 8 bases between. CDR1 is SQVTM, CDR2 ANQGSEA, per germline. This CDR3 is 11 amino acids long. The CDR3 sequence is CSVGQDYGYTF. CDR3 in DNA: TGCAGCGTGGGACAAGACTATGGCTACACCTTC.

This clonotype appeared many times. The chain links TRBV20-1 to TRBJ1-1; 7 positions agree with TRBD1. Germline V lookup: CDR1 DFQATT, CDR2 SNEGSKA (reference sequence). CDR3 length: 12 residues. J gave up 1 base and V 7 bases, and 3 bases lay outside the gene matches. For the CDR3, the DNA is TGCAGTGTTAGGGGGCGGAACACTGAAGCTTTCTTT. Encoded protein: CSVRGRNTEAFF.

This chain uses TRBV7-2 with TRBJ2-3; maybe TRBD2 (6 bases). This CDR3 has 15 amino acids. V lost 2 bases and J lost 6, with 15 bases in between. The germline CDR1 and CDR2 sequences are SGHTA and FQGNSA. The chain's CDR3 is CASSLPGRIRDTQYF. CDR3 bases: TGTGCCAGCAGCTTACCCGGGAGAATAAGGGATACGCAGTATTTT.

This clonotype has more than one count but fewer than ten. This chain uses TRBV7-6 with TRBJ1-1; D is possibly TRBD1 (6 bases). This CDR3 region has 14 residues. With 4 bases removed from V and 4 bases from J, the gap between germline ends came to 13 bases. Germline lookup yields CDR1 SGHVS and CDR2 FNYEAQ. CDR3 in DNA: TGTGCCAGCAGCTCCATTAGAGGGGGCACTGAAGCTTTCTTT. It specifies CASSSIRGGTEAFF. The whole variable domain, remainder taken from reference TRBV7-6 and TRBJ1-1, is GAGVSQSPRYKVTKRGQDVALRCDPISGHVSLYWYRQALGQGPEFLTYFNYEAQQDKSGLPNDRFSAERPEGSISTLTIQRTEQRDSAMYRCASSSIRGGTEAFFGQGTRLTVV.

The V gene is TRBV20-1, the J gene TRBJ2-3; TRBD2 aligns across 7 bases. The CDR3 is 15 amino acids. The junction had 6 bases not matched to a gene; V was cut back by 3 bases and J by 0 bases. Germline V gene data show CDR1 as DFQATT and CDR2 as SNEGSKA (reference sequence). The CDR3 reads CSARVGAGSTDTQYF. The CDR3 bases are TGCAGTGCTAGGGTTGGAGCGGGGAGCACAGATACGCAGTATTTT.

This clonotype was observed at least ten times. The rearrangement uses TRBV11-2 and TRBJ2-7, with D perhaps given as TRBD1 or TRBD2 (5 bases each). V was cut by 3 bases and J by 6 bases, with 15 bases left in between. This CDR3 has 14 amino acids. Germline CDR1 SGHAT, CDR2 FQNNGV. CDR3 DNA: TGTGCCAGCAGCTTGGGTCCAGGGACCGGCGAGCAGTACTTC. It is translated as CASSLGPGTGEQYF. The full variable domain, rest sourced from reference TRBV11-2 and TRBJ2-7, is EAGVAQSPRYKIIEKRQSVAFWCNPISGHATLYWYQQILGQGPKLLIQFQNNGVVDDSQLPKDRFSAERLKGVDSTLKIQPAKLEDSAVYLCASSLGPGTGEQYFGPGTRLTVT.

Many counts were recorded for this clonotype. This rearrangement joins TRBV7-3 to TRBJ2-6; no clear D gene. CDR1 and CDR2 (germline): SGHTA, FQGTGA. This CDR3 spans 14 amino acids. With 7 bases removed from V and 2 bases from J, the gap between germline ends came to 9 bases. DNA for the CDR3: TGTGCCAGCACTAGTTCCCCTGGGGCCAACGTCCTGACTTTC. This sequence encodes CASTSSPGANVLTF.

This clonotype came up many times. J is TRBJ2-7 and V is TRBV5-1; 10 nucleotides agree with TRBD1. The germline V gene encodes CDR1 SGHRS and CDR2 YFSETQ. CDR3 size: 14 residues. V lost 3 bases and J lost 6; bases outside the gene matches: 6. CDR3 protein: CASSSWTGGREQYF. CDR3 sequence (DNA): TGCGCCAGCAGCTCCTGGACAGGGGGTCGCGAGCAGTACTTC.

The chain combines TRBV24-1 with TRBJ2-7, with D unresolved. Per germline, CDR1 KGHDR and CDR2 SFDVKD. V lost 3 bases and J 2 bases, leaving 4 bases between the germline ends. CDR3 size: 12 residues. The CDR3 sequence: CATSDEAYEQYF. The CDR3 nucleotides are TGTGCCACCAGTGATGAAGCCTACGAGCAGTACTTC.

This clonotype was recorded a few times. The rearrangement uses TRBV7-9 and TRBJ2-5; tentatively, D is TRBD1 (6 bases). The CDR3 consists of 14 residues. V lost 8 bases and J lost 5, with 18 bases in between. Germline loops: CDR1 SEHNR, CDR2 FQNEAQ (reference sequence). In nucleotides, the CDR3 is TGTGCCAGCTCATTAGACAGGCCACTGGAGACCCAGTACTTC. Translating gives CASSLDRPLETQYF.

This clonotype was seen repeatedly, ten times or more. V gene TRBV12-3 or TRBV12-4 combines with J gene TRBJ2-2; D remains unclear. V shed 1 base and J shed 0 bases, with 9 bases lying between them. The CDR3 has 16 residues. In DNA, the CDR3 is TGTGCCAGCAGTTTAGGGAACAGCGCGAACACCGGGGAGCTGTTTTTT. It yields the protein CASSLGNSANTGELFF.

This clonotype was seen many times. This sequence joins TRBV20-1 and TRBJ2-5; possibly TRBD2 for D (6 bases). Germline CDR1 reads DFQATT; CDR2 reads SNEGSKA (reference sequence). Trimming took off 0 bases at V and 1 base at J, with 12 bases between the two ends. The CDR3 is made up of 15 amino acids. The CDR3 DNA reads TGCAGTGCTAGAGATGTAGCGGAGACCCAAGAGACCCAGTACTTC. Translated, it gives CSARDVAETQETQYF.

The CDR3, as DNA: TGCAGTGCTATTGATGGGGCCCAGGGATGGACGCAGTATTTT. Protein product: CSAIDGAQGWTQYF. The chain carries TRBV20-1 and TRBJ2-3; possible D gene TRBD1, 5 bases. The germline V gene has CDR1 DFQATT and CDR2 SNEGSKA (reference sequence). The CDR3 extends over 14 amino acids. V was shortened by 4 bases and J by 9 bases, with 20 bases between the two germline ends.

The table lists this clonotype with a few counts. The rearrangement joins TRBV2 to TRBJ2-5; TRBD2 is a possible D gene (6 bases). Germline V gives CDR1 SNHLY, CDR2 FYNNEI. Trimming stripped 3 bases from V and 7 bases from J, with 12 bases between. There are 13 residues in the CDR3. Here the CDR3 DNA reads TGTGCCAGCAGTGATCGCACGGAGGGGACCCAGTACTTC. Amino acid sequence: CASSDRTEGTQYF.

The sample holds a few counts of this clonotype. The chain couples TRBV6-6 to TRBJ2-7; 10 bases agree with TRBD1. Germline CDR1 and CDR2: MNHNY and SVGAGI (reference sequence). The CDR3 covers 16 residues. The junction had 2 bases not matched to a gene; V was cut back by 0 bases and J by 0 bases. CDR3: CASSYSGQGSSYEQYF. In nucleotides, the CDR3 is TGTGCCAGCAGTTACTCGGGACAGGGGAGCTCCTACGAGCAGTACTTC.

The table lists this clonotype with many counts. The chain combines TRBV2 with TRBJ1-6; D is possibly TRBD1 (6 bases). The V gene's germline CDR1 is SNHLY and CDR2 FYNNEI. This CDR3 is 16 amino acids long. V was cut by 8 bases and J by 6 bases, with 20 bases left in between. CDR3 protein: CASWTAIFSLNSPLHF. Written as DNA, the CDR3 is TGTGCCAGCTGGACAGCGATTTTTAGCCTTAATTCACCCCTCCACTTT.

This clonotype was observed many times. J is TRBJ2-3 and V is TRBV10-1; TRBD1 matches at 9 bases. The CDR3 length is 17 residues. Losses at the gene ends were 3 bases for V and 1 base for J; bases not matched to a gene: 8. The V gene's germline CDR1 is WNHNN and CDR2 SYGVQD (reference sequence). CDR3 region: CASSDQWTGVGTDTQYF. CDR3 DNA sequence: TGCGCCAGCAGTGATCAGTGGACAGGGGTTGGCACAGATACGCAGTATTTT.

This clonotype occurred many times. The chain couples TRBV2 to TRBJ1-5, with a weak D call TRBD1 (6 bases). The CDR3 totals 14 residues. V shed 6 bases and J shed 0 bases, with 9 bases lying between them. Germline V gives CDR1 SNHLY, CDR2 FYNNEI. The DNA of the CDR3 is TGTGCCAGCAGACAGGGTTATAGCAATCAGCCCCAGCATTTT. Encoded protein: CASRQGYSNQPQHF.

Within the sample, this clonotype is medium-sized (0.01 to 0.1%). This chain links TRBV5-1 with TRBJ1-6; D perhaps matches TRBD1 (5 bases). The CDR3 extends over 17 amino acids. Germline-derived CDR1 and CDR2 are SGHRS and YFSETQ. V dropped 2 bases and J dropped 9 bases, with 21 bases sitting between them. This CDR3 reads CASSLTEGIPGASPLHF. For the CDR3, the DNA is TGCGCCAGCAGCTTAACGGAGGGGATCCCCGGGGCTTCACCCCTCCACTTT.

At least ten counts were recorded for this clonotype. The gene calls are TRBV6-5 and TRBJ1-2, with TRBD1 identical over 10 bases. Germline CDR1 and CDR2: MNHEY and SVGAGI. V was clipped by 4 bases and J by 7 bases; unmatched bases: 9. This CDR3 region has 15 residues. As DNA, the CDR3 is TGTGCCAGCAGTTCGACCGGGACAGGGGTGACTGGCTACACCTTC. Residues: CASSSTGTGVTGYTF.

This clonotype counts as medium-sized (0.01 to 0.1%). The chain uses TRBV20-1 and TRBJ2-5, with 10 positions matching TRBD2. Germline V gene sequence: CDR1 DFQATT, CDR2 SNEGSKA (reference sequence). J was trimmed by 5 bases and V by 2 bases; bases with no gene match: 11. The length of the CDR3 is 16 residues. The chain's CDR3 is CSARTSGAIDWETQYF. CDR3 nucleotides: TGCAGTGCTAGAACTAGCGGGGCCATCGACTGGGAGACCCAGTACTTC.

V gene TRBV28 combines with J gene TRBJ2-3, with TRBD2 matching over 15 bases. CDR3 length equals 15 residues. Germline lookup yields CDR1 MDHEN and CDR2 SYDVKM. V was pared by 5 bases and J by 6 bases, with 3 bases of the junction left unmatched. The CDR3 loop reads CASSRTSGRGDTQYF. As DNA, the CDR3 is TGTGCCAGCAGTAGGACTAGCGGGAGGGGCGATACGCAGTATTTT. Variable domain in full (rest from reference TRBV28 and TRBJ2-3): DVKVTQSSRYLVKRTGEKVFLECVQDMDHENMFWYRQDPGLGLRLIYFSYDVKMKEKGDIPEGYSVSREKKERFSLILESASTNQTSMYLCASSRTSGRGDTQYFGPGTRLTVL.

This clonotype came up a few times. This sequence joins TRBV7-2 and TRBJ2-1, with a tentative D call TRBD1 (5 bases). The CDR3 consists of 14 residues. Germline V CDR1 and CDR2: SGHTA, FQGNSA. Trimming left V 3 bases short and J 12 bases short, with 18 bases between. CDR3 in amino acids: CASSLTPQIQGQFF. The CDR3 DNA reads TGTGCCAGCAGCTTGACCCCTCAGATCCAGGGGCAGTTCTTC.

J is TRBJ2-1 and V is TRBV2; 15 nucleotides line up with TRBD2. The V gene's germline CDR1 is SNHLY and CDR2 FYNNEI. With 10 bases clipped from V and 9 bases from J, the junction kept 10 bases outside the gene matches. The CDR3 consists of 15 residues. CDR3 sequence (DNA): TGTGCCATTACCGGGACTAGCGGGAGGACCAGTGAGCAGTTCTTC. It codes for CAITGTSGRTSEQFF. The full variable domain, its missing parts supplied by reference TRBV2 and TRBJ2-1, is EPEVTQTPSHQVTQMGQEVILRCVPISNHLYFYWYRQILGQKVEFLVSFYNNEISEKSEIFDDQFSVERPDGSNFTLKIRSTKLEDSAMYFCAITGTSGRTSEQFFGPGTRLTVL.